A single sample is the source of the 17 T cell receptor beta chains below, sequenced in a study of T cell responses to AZD1222 COVID-19 vaccine. Only in-frame clones appear in the TCRdb table, and some are missing; sequencing was by immunoSEQ multiplex PCR. The table lists 69,000 or so clones, approximately 90% of them singletons. Sequencing was performed on peripheral blood, taken 28 days after the second AZD1222 dose. These receptors originate from an adult who received the AZD1222 COVID-19 vaccine.

The genes are TRBV7-3 and TRBJ2-3; 7 nucleotides match TRBD2. This CDR3 contains 14 residues. J lost 5 bases, V lost 2 bases, and 4 bases had no gene match. Germline CDR1 reads SGHTA; CDR2 reads FQGTGA. The CDR3 reads CASSLGGGVDTQYF. The CDR3 bases are TGTGCCAGCAGCTTAGGGGGAGGGGTAGATACGCAGTATTTT. The full variable domain, completed using reference TRBV7-3 and TRBJ2-3, is GAGVSQTPSNKVTEKGKYVELRCDPISGHTALYWYRQSLGQGPEFLIYFQGTGAADDSGLPNDRFFAVRPEGSVSTLKIQRTERGDSAVYLCASSLGGGVDTQYFGPGTRLTVL.

The chain recombines TRBV7-3 with TRBJ2-5, with 9 bases fitting TRBD1. CDR1 SGHTA and CDR2 FQGTGA come from the germline V gene. There are 16 residues in the CDR3. V shed 5 bases and J 4 bases; nucleotides not matched to a gene: 11. The CDR3 here is CASSPSGTGSGETQYF. The CDR3 bases are TGTGCCAGCAGCCCTTCAGGGACAGGGTCGGGAGAGACCCAGTACTTC.

The genes are TRBV19 and TRBJ2-1; TRBD2 aligns across 8 bases. Germline V gives CDR1 LNHDA, CDR2 SQIVND (reference sequence). This CDR3 comprises 11 residues. V trimming: 4 bases; J trimming: 14 bases; junction bases outside the gene matches: 4. The CDR3 coding sequence is TGTGCCAGTAGTAACGGGAGGGCCGAGTTCTTC. As protein: CASSNGRAEFF.

V and J are TRBV19 and TRBJ2-4; D is perhaps TRBD1 (6 bases). Between the trimmed V and J ends, which lost 1 base and 1 base, there was a span of 20 bases. The CDR3 covers 19 residues. Germline-derived CDR1 and CDR2 are LNHDA and SQIVND (reference sequence). As DNA, the CDR3 is TGTGCCAGTAGTATAGTAAGTCAGGGGATAGGGATGGCCAAAAACATTCAGTACTTC. Protein sequence: CASSIVSQGIGMAKNIQYF.

This chain connects TRBV7-9 to TRBJ1-1; weak D call: TRBD1 (5 bases). The germline V and J ends were trimmed by 5 bases and 3 bases, with 16 bases remaining between them. CDR3 length: 15 residues. Germline loops: CDR1 SEHNR, CDR2 FQNEAQ (reference sequence). The DNA of the CDR3 is TGTGCCAGCAGCCCCCGGGGGGGGTTGGACACTGAAGCTTTCTTT. Residues: CASSPRGGLDTEAFF. The full variable domain, completed using reference TRBV7-9 and TRBJ1-1, is DTGVSQNPRHKITKRGQNVTFRCDPISEHNRLYWYRQTLGQGPEFLTYFQNEAQLEKSRLLSDRFSAERPKGSFSTLEIQRTEQGDSAMYLCASSPRGGLDTEAFFGQGTRLTVV.

The V and J genes are TRBV30 and TRBJ1-5; D may be TRBD1 (5 bases). The CDR3 runs 14 residues. CDR1 GTSNPN and CDR2 SVGIG come from the germline V gene (reference sequence). The ends were cut back, 0 bases at V and 6 bases at J, with 12 bases in the middle. The CDR3 DNA sequence: TGTGCCTGGAGTGTACCCGGGGGTGGTCAGCCCCAGCATTTT. This encodes CAWSVPGGGQPQHF.

The V gene is TRBV27, the J gene TRBJ2-1, with D unresolved. CDR3 length: 16 residues. CDR1 is MNHEY, CDR2 SMNVEV, per germline (reference sequence). V lost 5 bases and J 2 bases, leaving 16 bases between the germline ends. CDR3: CASSTSLLDPYNEQFF. In DNA form, the CDR3 reads TGTGCCAGCAGTACCTCCCTCCTCGATCCCTACAATGAGCAGTTCTTC.

J is TRBJ1-3 and V is TRBV6-5; no definite D call. CDR3 length: 16 residues. The V gene's germline CDR1 is MNHEY and CDR2 SVGAGI. Trimming took off 0 bases at V and 0 bases at J, with 9 bases between the two ends. The DNA for the CDR3 is TGTGCCAGCAGTTACTCGTTCGCGGTCTCTGGAAACACCATATATTTT. It yields the protein CASSYSFAVSGNTIYF.

The J gene is TRBJ1-1, the V gene TRBV2; D uncertain. The V gene lost 4 bases and the J gene lost 1 base, with 10 bases spanning the gap. From germline, CDR1 is SNHLY and CDR2 FYNNEI. The CDR3 has 14 residues. For the CDR3, the DNA is TGTGCCAGCAGTGGCCTTGGTGGGAACACTGAAGCTTTCTTT. As protein: CASSGLGGNTEAFF.

This chain uses TRBV5-6 with TRBJ1-2; possibly TRBD1 for D (5 bases). Germline values: CDR1 SGHDT, CDR2 YYEEEE. CDR3 length: 14 amino acids. V lost 4 bases and J 8 bases, leaving 18 bases between the germline ends. CDR3 amino acids: CASSRRDTREGYTF. The CDR3 DNA reads as TGTGCCAGCAGCCGAAGGGATACCAGGGAAGGCTACACCTTC. The variable domain in full, completed from reference TRBV5-6 and TRBJ1-2, reads DAGVTQSPTHLIKTRGQQVTLRCSPKSGHDTVSWYQQALGQGPQFIFQYYEEEERQRGNFPDRFSGHQFPNYSSELNVNALLLGDSALYLCASSRRDTREGYTFGSGTRLTVV.

This chain connects TRBV19 to TRBJ2-7; TRBD1 matches 8 bases. Germline loops: CDR1 LNHDA, CDR2 SQIVND (reference sequence). The CDR3 consists of 12 residues. The J segment lost 6 bases and the V segment lost 6 bases, leaving 4 bases of the junction unmatched. The CDR3 coding sequence is TGTGCCAGTAGGCCAACAGGGGGCGAGCAGTACTTC. Translating gives CASRPTGGEQYF.

The CDR3 loop is CASSGAGRELWNEQFF. Here the CDR3 DNA reads TGTGCCAGCAGCGGAGCGGGGCGGGAGCTATGGAATGAGCAGTTCTTC. The genes are TRBV5-4 and TRBJ2-1, with 7 bases that match TRBD2. V gave up 4 bases and J gave up 7 bases; unmatched junction bases: 14. The CDR3 is 16 amino acids. The germline gives CDR1 SGHNT, CDR2 YYREEE (reference sequence).

V and J are TRBV5-1 and TRBJ2-5; the D is unclear. V was clipped by 5 bases and J by 2 bases, with 4 bases between them. CDR1 SGHRS and CDR2 YFSETQ come from the germline V gene. The CDR3 is made up of 11 amino acids. DNA of the CDR3: TGCGCCAGCAGGCAGCAAGAGACCCAGTACTTC. Translated, it gives CASRQQETQYF. Based on the CDR3 plus reference TRBV5-1 and TRBJ2-5, the full variable domain is KAGVTQTPRYLIKTRGQQVTLSCSPISGHRSVSWYQQTPGQGLQFLFEYFSETQRNKGNFPGRFSGRQFSNSRSEMNVSTLELGDSALYLCASRQQETQYFGPGTRLLVL.

The chain links TRBV27 to TRBJ1-2; D uncertain. With 5 bases removed from V and 8 bases from J, the gap between germline ends came to 15 bases. Germline V gene sequence: CDR1 MNHEY, CDR2 SMNVEV (reference sequence). CDR3 size: 13 residues. CDR3: CASSPRSEAGYTF. The CDR3 nucleotides are TGTGCCAGCAGTCCCAGGTCTGAGGCGGGCTACACCTTC.

This chain joins TRBV6-2 or TRBV6-3 and TRBJ2-3; D call uncertain. The CDR3 is made up of 11 amino acids. The V end lost 6 bases, the J end lost 7 bases, and 8 bases lay between the germline ends. Per germline, CDR1 MNHEY and CDR2 SVGEGT. The CDR3 spells CASSLSYTQYF. The CDR3 DNA is TGTGCCAGCAGCCTATCGTATACGCAGTATTTT.

As regards this clone: The identical CDR3 is also encoded by other nucleotide sequences in the sample. The chain has TRBV19 and TRBJ1-5; TRBD1 is a possible D gene (6 bases). The V gene lost 4 bases and the J gene lost 3 bases, with 7 bases spanning the gap. The length of the CDR3 is 13 residues. CDR1 is LNHDA, CDR2 SQIVND, per germline (reference sequence). CDR3 sequence: CASSRQDNQPQHF. The DNA of the CDR3 is TGTGCCAGTAGTAGACAGGACAATCAGCCCCAGCATTTT.

The J gene is TRBJ1-5, the V gene TRBV19, with a weak D call TRBD1 (6 bases). Germline lookup yields CDR1 LNHDA and CDR2 SQIVND (reference sequence). CDR3 length: 16 amino acids. V was clipped by 5 bases and J by 0 bases, with 14 bases between them. CDR3 nucleotides: TGTGCCAGTAGTTGGACAGTTTATTATAGCAATCAGCCCCAGCATTTT. It translates to CASSWTVYYSNQPQHF.